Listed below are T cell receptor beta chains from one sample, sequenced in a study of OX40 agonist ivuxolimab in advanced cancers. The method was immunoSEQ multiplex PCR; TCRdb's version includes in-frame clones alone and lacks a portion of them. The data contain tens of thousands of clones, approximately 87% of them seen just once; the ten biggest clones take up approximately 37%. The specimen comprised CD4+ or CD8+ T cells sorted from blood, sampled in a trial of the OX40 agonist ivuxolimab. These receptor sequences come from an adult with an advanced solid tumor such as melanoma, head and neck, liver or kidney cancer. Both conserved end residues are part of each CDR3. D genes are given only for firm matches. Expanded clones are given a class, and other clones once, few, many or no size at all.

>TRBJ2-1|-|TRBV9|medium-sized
CASSVIDSNEQFF
TGTGCCAGCAGCGTAATAGATAGCAATGAGCAGTTCTTC
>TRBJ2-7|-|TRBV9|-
CASSARTETYEQYF
TGTGCCAGCAGCGCCCGGACTGAGACCTACGAGCAGTACTTC
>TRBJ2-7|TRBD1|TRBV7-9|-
CASSGQGSSYEQYF
TGTGCCAGCAGCGGACAGGGTAGCTCCTACGAGCAGTACTTC
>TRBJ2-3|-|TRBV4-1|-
CASSQKAGPTSTDTQYF
TGCGCCAGCAGCCAGAAAGCAGGACCGACTTCCACAGATACGCAGTATTTT
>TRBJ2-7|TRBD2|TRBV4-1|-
CASSDAGGAYEQYF
TGCGCCAGCAGCGACGCGGGGGGAGCCTACGAGCAGTACTTC
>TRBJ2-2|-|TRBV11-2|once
CASSLGGSRAGELFF
TGTGCCAGCAGCTTAGGGGGTAGCCGGGCCGGGGAGCTGTTTTTT
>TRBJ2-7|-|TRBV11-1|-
CASSFRTPSSYEQYF
TGTGCCAGCAGTTTCAGAACACCAAGCTCCTACGAGCAGTACTTC
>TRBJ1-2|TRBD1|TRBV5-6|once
CASSLQGPQGYTF
TGTGCCAGCAGCTTACAGGGGCCTCAGGGCTACACCTTC
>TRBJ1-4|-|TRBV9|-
CASSVGGALEKLFF
TGTGCCAGCAGCGTAGGCGGGGCGCTAGAAAAACTGTTTTTT
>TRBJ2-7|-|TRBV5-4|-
CASSLWVRPYEQYF
TGTGCCAGCAGCTTGTGGGTCAGACCCTACGAGCAGTACTTC
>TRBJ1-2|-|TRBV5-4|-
CASSSGGRSNYGYTF
TGTGCCAGCAGCTCCGGGGGACGGAGTAACTATGGCTACACCTTC
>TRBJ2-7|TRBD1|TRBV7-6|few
CASSPGTGKDEQYF
TGTGCCAGCAGCCCGGGGACAGGGAAGGACGAGCAGTACTTC
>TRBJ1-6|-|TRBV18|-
CASSGGNEAYNSPLHF
TGTGCCAGCTCAGGAGGGAATGAGGCCTATAATTCACCCCTCCACTTT
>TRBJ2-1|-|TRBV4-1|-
CASSQEGGYNEQFF
TGCGCCAGCAGCCAAGAAGGAGGCTACAATGAGCAGTTCTTC
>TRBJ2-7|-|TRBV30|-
CAWSVSLYEQYF
TGTGCCTGGAGTGTATCGCTCTACGAGCAGTACTTC
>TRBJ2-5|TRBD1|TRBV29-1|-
CSVEGDRDAQETQYF
TGCAGCGTTGAGGGGGACAGGGACGCCCAAGAGACCCAGTACTTC
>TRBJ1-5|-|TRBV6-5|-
CASMLPAGNQPQHF
TGTGCCAGCATGTTACCGGCTGGCAATCAGCCCCAGCATTTT
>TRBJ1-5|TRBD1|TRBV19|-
CASRAAGGNQPQHF
TGTGCCAGTAGGGCGGCAGGGGGAAATCAGCCCCAGCATTTT
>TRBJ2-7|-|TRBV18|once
CASSPVRGSSYEQYF
TGTGCCAGCTCACCGGTCAGGGGTAGCTCCTACGAGCAGTACTTC
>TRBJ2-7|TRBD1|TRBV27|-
CASAPAGAGDRRREQYF
TGTGCCAGCGCCCCAGCTGGGGCCGGGGACAGGCGTCGGGAGCAGTACTTC
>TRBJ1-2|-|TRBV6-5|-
CASSYSPAAANYGYTF
TGTGCCAGCAGTTACTCGCCGGCGGCAGCTAACTATGGCTACACCTTC
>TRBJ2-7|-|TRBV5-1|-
CASSSETDAYEQYF
TGCGCCAGCAGCTCGGAGACAGACGCCTACGAGCAGTACTTC
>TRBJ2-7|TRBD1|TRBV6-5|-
CASSDRGVPYEQYF
TGTGCCAGCAGTGACAGGGGTGTCCCCTACGAGCAGTACTTC
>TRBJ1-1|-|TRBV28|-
CASSFQVAAEAFF
TGTGCCAGCAGTTTCCAGGTGGCAGCTGAAGCTTTCTTT
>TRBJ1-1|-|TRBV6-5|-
CASSYSGGVDTEAFF
TGTGCCAGCAGTTACTCCGGGGGTGTAGACACTGAAGCTTTCTTT
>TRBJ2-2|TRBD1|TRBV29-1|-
CSVADRGVRVGTGELFF
TGCAGCGTTGCGGACAGGGGAGTTCGAGTGGGCACCGGGGAGCTGTTTTTT
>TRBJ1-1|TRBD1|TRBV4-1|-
CASSQVGTDDTEAFF
TGCGCCAGCAGCCAAGTGGGGACAGATGACACTGAAGCTTTCTTT
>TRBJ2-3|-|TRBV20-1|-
CSAREVNTQYF
TGCAGTGCTAGAGAGGTCAATACGCAGTATTTT
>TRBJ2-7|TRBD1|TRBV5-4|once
CASNQLGARTGVGEQYF
TGTGCCAGCAACCAGCTCGGGGCCAGGACAGGGGTAGGCGAGCAGTACTTC
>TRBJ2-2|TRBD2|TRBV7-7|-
CAFSWRGGGTSGAANTGELFF
TGTGCCTTTTCGTGGAGAGGGGGCGGGACTAGCGGGGCGGCGAACACCGGGGAGCTGTTTTTT
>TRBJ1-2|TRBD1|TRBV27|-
CVSSLFRGASYGYTF
TGTGTCAGCAGTTTATTCAGGGGGGCCTCCTATGGCTACACCTTC
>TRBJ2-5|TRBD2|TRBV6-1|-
CASSGLAGGQETQYF
TGTGCCAGCAGTGGACTAGCGGGGGGGCAAGAGACCCAGTACTTC
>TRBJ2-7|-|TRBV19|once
CASSIAPRGEQYF
TGTGCCAGTAGTATCGCCCCGAGGGGAGAGCAGTACTTC
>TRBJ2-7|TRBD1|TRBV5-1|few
CASSFRQGAYEQYF
TGCGCCAGCAGCTTCCGACAGGGGGCCTACGAGCAGTACTTC
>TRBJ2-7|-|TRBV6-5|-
CASSYGPSSYEQYF
TGTGCCAGCAGTTACGGCCCCAGCTCCTACGAGCAGTACTTC
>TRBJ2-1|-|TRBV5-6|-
CASSLSRTDNEQFF
TGTGCCAGCAGCTTGTCCAGAACCGACAATGAGCAGTTCTTC
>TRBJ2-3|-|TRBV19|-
CASSIDKGVLGTDTQYF
TGTGCCAGTAGTATAGATAAAGGGGTTTTGGGCACAGATACGCAGTATTTT
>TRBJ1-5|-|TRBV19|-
CASTKYGNQPQHF
TGTGCCAGTACCAAGTATGGTAATCAGCCCCAGCATTTT
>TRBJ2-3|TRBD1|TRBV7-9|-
CANRTGKADTQYF
TGTGCCAATCGGACAGGTAAAGCAGATACGCAGTATTTT
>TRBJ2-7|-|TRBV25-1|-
CASSYGRPYEQYF
TGTGCCAGCAGTTACGGGCGGCCCTACGAGCAGTACTTC
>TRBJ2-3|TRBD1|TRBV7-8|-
CASRPPQGGRTDTQYF
TGTGCCAGCAGGCCCCCACAGGGGGGTCGCACAGATACGCAGTATTTT
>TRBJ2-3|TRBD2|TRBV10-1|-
CASSDPGLAGASLSTDTQYF
TGCGCCAGCAGTGACCCGGGACTAGCGGGGGCGTCCCTCAGCACAGATACGCAGTATTTT
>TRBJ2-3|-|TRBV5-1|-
CASSPTGPVSTDTQYF
TGCGCCAGCAGCCCAACAGGCCCGGTGAGCACAGATACGCAGTATTTT
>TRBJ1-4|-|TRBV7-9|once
CASSLAPGPATNEKLFF
TGTGCCAGCAGCTTAGCGCCCGGACCCGCAACTAATGAAAAACTGTTTTTT
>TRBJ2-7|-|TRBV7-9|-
CASSLGTAGEQYF
TGTGCCAGCAGCCTGGGGACAGCGGGCGAGCAGTACTTC
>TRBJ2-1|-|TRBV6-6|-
CASSYVSEQFF
TGTGCCAGCAGTTACGTATCCGAGCAGTTCTTC
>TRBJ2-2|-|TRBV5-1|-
CASIDTGELFF
TGCGCCAGCATAGACACCGGGGAGCTGTTTTTT